These T cell receptor beta chains were read from a single sample in a study of T cell responses to AZD1222 COVID-19 vaccine. Method: immunoSEQ multiplex PCR; TCRdb's copy keeps in-frame clones and lacks some. The sample lists 150,000 to 180,000 clones, around 86% occurring once. Sequenced here: peripheral blood, sampled 28 days after the second AZD1222 dose. The source is an adult who received the AZD1222 COVID-19 vaccine. Each CDR3 is given with its conserved first and last residue. A D gene is named only where the DNA matches it firmly. Only part of the rows carry a size: once, few, many, or a class if the clone is expanded.

>NA|NA|TRBJ1-3|TRBV28
CASSPEWVSGNTIYF
TGTGCCAGCAGCCCTGAATGGGTATCCGGAAACACCATATATTTT
>TRBD2|NA|TRBJ2-1|TRBV5-1
CASSSRTSIHNEQFF
TGCGCCAGCAGCTCGAGGACTAGCATCCACAATGAGCAGTTCTTC
>NA|few|TRBJ1-4|TRBV7-9
CASSLGGNNEKLFF
TGTGCCAGCAGCTTAGGGGGAAATAATGAAAAACTGTTTTTT
>NA|many|TRBJ2-7|TRBV28
CASGNYEQYF
TGTGCCAGCGGAAACTACGAGCAGTACTTC
>NA|NA|TRBJ2-7|TRBV15
CATSRDLSVSYEQYF
TGTGCCACCAGCAGAGATCTCTCAGTGAGCTACGAGCAGTACTTC
>TRBD1|NA|TRBJ1-6|TRBV19
CASSRDRGLSYNSPLHF
TGTGCCAGTAGCCGGGACAGGGGTCTCTCCTATAATTCACCCCTCCACTTT
>NA|NA|TRBJ1-6|TRBV28
CASSTTGASSYNSPLHF
TGTGCCAGCAGTACGACAGGTGCAAGCTCCTATAATTCACCCCTCCACTTT
>TRBD1|NA|TRBJ1-4|TRBV27
CASSQNRGRGEKLFF
TGTGCCAGCAGTCAGAACAGGGGGCGAGGTGAAAAACTGTTTTTT
>NA|NA|TRBJ2-3|TRBV12-3/TRBV12-4
CASSLHTDTQYF
TGTGCCAGCAGTCTTCACACAGATACGCAGTATTTT
>NA|NA|TRBJ1-3|TRBV5-1
CASSLDPGSGNTIYF
TGCGCCAGCAGCTTGGATCCCGGATCTGGAAACACCATATATTTT
>NA|NA|TRBJ1-2|TRBV20-1
CSARKEGGYTF
TGCAGTGCTAGAAAAGAAGGCGGCTACACCTTC
>TRBD1|once|TRBJ1-4|TRBV3-1/TRBV3-2
CASSVQGAGEKLFF
TGTGCCAGCAGCGTACAGGGGGCGGGTGAAAAACTGTTTTTT
>NA|NA|TRBJ2-1|TRBV9
CASSVVPSRNEQFF
TGTGCCAGCAGCGTAGTTCCCTCCCGCAATGAGCAGTTCTTC
>TRBD2|NA|TRBJ2-5|TRBV9
CASSVVGSGRAETQYF
TGTGCCAGCAGCGTAGTAGGTAGCGGGAGGGCTGAGACCCAGTACTTC
>TRBD1|once|TRBJ1-2|TRBV5-5
CASSRLLRDRVANYGYTF
TGTGCCAGCAGCCGATTGCTCCGGGACAGGGTAGCTAACTATGGCTACACCTTC
>TRBD1|NA|TRBJ1-3|TRBV27
CASSRTGGSSFFGNTIYF
TGTGCCAGCAGTAGGACAGGGGGCTCTTCTTTTTTTGGAAACACCATATATTTT
>TRBD2|NA|TRBJ2-3|TRBV18
CASSPGLAGRTDTQYF
TGTGCCAGCTCACCGGGACTAGCGGGGCGCACAGATACGCAGTATTTT
>TRBD1|NA|TRBJ1-3|TRBV27
CASRGAGGSGNTIYF
TGTGCCAGCAGAGGGGCAGGGGGCTCTGGAAACACCATATATTTT
>NA|NA|TRBJ1-6|TRBV9
CASAPSGMGGSPLHF
TGTGCCAGCGCCCCTTCAGGGATGGGAGGGTCACCCCTCCACTTT
>TRBD2|NA|TRBJ2-3|TRBV6-2/TRBV6-3
CASSLLAGQDTQYF
TGTGCCAGCAGTCTCTTAGCGGGACAAGATACGCAGTATTTT
>TRBD1|NA|TRBJ1-1|TRBV5-6
CASSAGTGLNTEAFF
TGTGCCAGCAGCGCCGGGACAGGGTTGAACACTGAAGCTTTCTTT
>NA|NA|TRBJ1-5|TRBV2
CASTATEIQPQHF
TGTGCCAGCACTGCCACCGAGATCCAGCCCCAGCATTTT
>NA|few|TRBJ2-7|TRBV28
CASSLNKPYEQYF
TGTGCCAGCAGTTTGAACAAACCCTACGAGCAGTACTTC
>NA|once|TRBJ1-2|TRBV29-1
CSVERSTGGYTF
TGCAGCGTTGAAAGATCGACCGGGGGCTACACCTTC
>NA|once|TRBJ1-1|TRBV11-2
CASSLEGVRTEAFF
TGTGCCAGCAGCTTGGAGGGGGTAAGAACTGAAGCTTTCTTT
>NA|NA|TRBJ1-2|TRBV4-3
CASSQEFQNYGYTF
TGCGCCAGCAGCCAAGAGTTCCAGAACTATGGCTACACCTTC
>TRBD2|NA|TRBJ2-7|TRBV18
CASSGTSGTSYEQYF
TGTGCCAGCTCAGGGACTAGCGGGACTTCCTACGAGCAGTACTTC
>TRBD2|NA|TRBJ2-7|TRBV11-2
CASSSLLAGGIYEQYF
TGTGCCAGCAGCTCTTTACTAGCGGGAGGGATCTACGAGCAGTACTTC
>NA|NA|TRBJ1-2|TRBV2
CASSENGKHF
TGTGCCAGCAGTGAAAACGGGAAGCACTTC
>NA|NA|TRBJ1-1|TRBV7-9
CASRLQGNTEAFF
TGTGCCAGCAGGTTACAGGGGAACACTGAAGCTTTCTTT
>NA|NA|TRBJ1-2|TRBV6-1
CASSVGGVGSGYGYTF
TGTGCCAGCAGTGTCGGGGGCGTAGGGTCCGGCTATGGCTACACCTTC
>TRBD2|NA|TRBJ2-3|TRBV5-1
CATKREQLDTQYF
TGCGCAACGAAGCGGGAACAGCTAGATACGCAGTATTTT
>NA|NA|TRBJ2-3|TRBV3-1/TRBV3-2
CASSPGLGGDTQYF
TGTGCCAGCAGTCCCGGACTGGGCGGAGATACGCAGTATTTT
>NA|NA|TRBJ1-4|TRBV28
CASSLMGSGEKLFF
TGTGCCAGCAGTTTGATGGGGAGCGGTGAAAAACTGTTTTTT
>NA|NA|TRBJ2-7|TRBV5-6
CASSTGTRGDPSSREQYF
TGTGCCAGCAGCACCGGGACAAGGGGCGATCCCTCCTCGAGGGAGCAGTACTTC
>NA|NA|TRBJ2-3|TRBV23-1
CASSQQGGGDTQYF
TGCGCCAGCAGTCAACAGGGTGGTGGTGATACGCAGTATTTT
>NA|NA|TRBJ2-1|TRBV6-2/TRBV6-3
CASSYILRRLSSYNEQFF
TGTGCCAGCAGTTACATCCTGCGTAGATTGAGCTCCTACAATGAGCAGTTCTTC
>NA|few|TRBJ2-2|TRBV6-6
CASSWVGVTGELFF
TGTGCCAGCAGTTGGGTCGGAGTCACCGGGGAGCTGTTTTTT
>TRBD1|NA|TRBJ1-6|TRBV7-3
CASSPTGGNSPLHF
TGTGCCAGCAGCCCCACAGGGGGAAATTCACCCCTCCACTTT
>NA|NA|TRBJ1-2|TRBV2
CASSEALRDSGYTF
TGTGCCAGCAGTGAAGCGCTTCGGGACTCAGGCTACACCTTC
>NA|NA|TRBJ1-5|TRBV7-2
CASSDSFNQPQHF
TGTGCCAGCAGTGACAGTTTCAATCAGCCCCAGCATTTT
>TRBD2|NA|TRBJ2-4|TRBV15
CATSRGFLGLAGGSEVKNIQYF
TGTGCCACCAGCAGAGGCTTTTTGGGCCTAGCGGGAGGGTCGGAGGTCAAAAACATTCAGTACTTC
>NA|NA|TRBJ2-3|TRBV4-2
CASSPGTWQGKSTDTQYF
TGTGCCAGCAGCCCTGGGACTTGGCAGGGGAAAAGCACAGATACGCAGTATTTT
>NA|NA|TRBJ2-5|TRBV11-1
CASRRGARETQYF
TGTGCCAGCAGGAGGGGGGCGCGGGAGACCCAGTACTTC
>NA|NA|TRBJ1-4|TRBV27
CASSLRPFNEKLFF
TGTGCCAGCAGTTTACGGCCGTTCAATGAAAAACTGTTTTTT
>TRBD1|NA|TRBJ1-1|TRBV5-1
CASRQGVNTEAFF
TGCGCCAGCAGGCAGGGGGTGAACACTGAAGCTTTCTTT
>NA|few|TRBJ1-6|TRBV27
CASSSQDYNSPLHF
TGTGCCAGCAGTTCACAGGATTATAATTCACCCCTCCACTTT
>TRBD2|NA|TRBJ2-1|TRBV7-3
CASSLTSGSGGEQFF
TGTGCCAGCAGCTTAACTAGCGGGAGCGGGGGTGAGCAGTTCTTC
>NA|few|TRBJ1-5|TRBV30
CAWGQGTRNQPQHF
TGTGCCTGGGGCCAGGGGACACGCAATCAGCCCCAGCATTTT
>NA|NA|TRBJ1-3|TRBV28
CASSTGERGIGNTIYF
TGTGCCAGCAGTACGGGGGAGAGGGGCATCGGAAACACCATATATTTT
>TRBD2|once|TRBJ2-1|TRBV11-2
CASSLGFSGSGWNEQFF
TGTGCCAGCAGCTTAGGGTTTAGCGGGAGTGGTTGGAATGAGCAGTTCTTC
>TRBD1|NA|TRBJ1-1|TRBV6-5
CASNRGDTEAFF
TGTGCCAGCAACAGGGGGGACACTGAAGCTTTCTTT
>TRBD1|NA|TRBJ1-5|TRBV19
CASMVGTGRSNQPQHF
TGTGCCAGTATGGTCGGGACAGGGAGGAGCAATCAGCCCCAGCATTTT